Listed below are T cell receptor beta chains from one sample, sequenced in a study of blood T cell repertoires in COVID-19. TCRdb's table, derived via immunoSEQ multiplex PCR, lists solely in-frame clones and lacks some. The top ten clones hold just under 7.5% of a sample with about 120,000 clones, 70% to 85% of them seen once. Sequencing was done on a sample of peripheral blood. The receptors derive from a man between 65 and 79 years old with active or convalescent COVID-19. The CDR3 runs from the conserved cysteine through the conserved F or W. D genes are given only for firm matches. Size is omitted from some rows. Given values are once, few, many or a class for expanded clones.

V gene	D gene	J gene	clone size	CDR3 protein	CDR3 DNA
TRBV18	.	TRBJ1-4	.	CASSRPTATNEKLFF	TGTGCCAGCTCACGACCGACAGCAACTAATGAAAAACTGTTTTTT
TRBV2	.	TRBJ2-7	.	CASSESVYEQYF	TGTGCCAGCAGTGAATCTGTATACGAGCAGTACTTC
TRBV7-3	.	TRBJ1-1	.	CASSFGVGTEAFF	TGTGCCAGCAGCTTCGGGGTTGGCACTGAAGCTTTCTTT
TRBV27	.	TRBJ2-5	.	CASREGGAMETQYF	TGTGCCAGCAGAGAAGGGGGTGCAATGGAGACCCAGTACTTC
TRBV9	.	TRBJ2-3	.	CASSVDSDTQYF	TGTGCCAGCAGCGTAGACTCAGATACGCAGTATTTT
TRBV12-3/TRBV12-4	TRBD1	TRBJ1-6	.	CASTWTGSPLHF	TGTGCCAGCACCTGGACAGGTTCACCCCTCCACTTT
TRBV9	.	TRBJ1-1	.	CASTSTGGASSEAFF	TGTGCCAGCACCTCCACGGGGGGCGCTTCTTCTGAAGCTTTCTTT
TRBV18	.	TRBJ1-4	.	CASSPGDSISTNEKLFF	TGTGCCAGCTCACCAGGTGACTCCATCTCAACTAATGAAAAACTGTTTTTT
TRBV5-5	.	TRBJ2-1	.	CASSLVTDSYNEQFF	TGTGCCAGCAGCTTGGTTACAGATTCCTACAATGAGCAGTTCTTC
TRBV7-8	TRBD2	TRBJ2-1	.	CASSSIGGIAGVVYNEQFF	TGTGCCAGCAGCTCAATAGGGGGAATAGCGGGAGTAGTCTACAATGAGCAGTTCTTC
TRBV28	TRBD2	TRBJ2-3	few	CASSTGTSGGGNTQYF	TGTGCCAGCAGTACCGGGACTAGCGGAGGGGGAAATACGCAGTATTTT
TRBV14	.	TRBJ2-2	.	CASSQEGRSPTGELFF	TGTGCCAGCAGCCAAGAGGGGCGGAGTCCCACCGGGGAGCTGTTTTTT
TRBV5-5	.	TRBJ2-3	few	CASSFMAGDTDTQYF	TGTGCCAGCAGCTTTATGGCAGGGGATACGGATACGCAGTATTTT
TRBV7-9	.	TRBJ1-5	.	CAPPVRGVRASNQPQHF	TGTGCCCCACCCGTACGGGGAGTGAGAGCTAGCAATCAGCCCCAGCATTTT
TRBV19	.	TRBJ1-2	.	CASSIVQGTNYGYTF	TGTGCCAGTAGTATAGTACAGGGTACTAACTATGGCTACACCTTC
TRBV21-1	.	TRBJ1-4	.	CASSKELDRTRKATNEKLFF	TGTGCCAGCAGCAAAGAACTAGATAGGACGAGGAAGGCAACTAATGAAAAACTGTTTTTT
TRBV28	.	TRBJ1-5	few	CASSPDSNQPQHF	TGTGCCAGCAGCCCGGACAGTAATCAGCCCCAGCATTTT
TRBV5-1	.	TRBJ2-1	.	CASSLGGTAYNEQFF	TGCGCCAGCAGCTTGGGAGGAACTGCCTACAATGAGCAGTTCTTC
TRBV18	TRBD1	TRBJ1-2	.	CASSPPGQGEHGYTF	TGTGCCAGCTCACCTCCGGGACAGGGGGAGCATGGCTACACCTTC
TRBV3-1/TRBV3-2	TRBD1	TRBJ1-2	once	CASSQETGVYGYTF	TGTGCCAGCAGCCAAGAAACAGGGGTCTATGGCTACACCTTC
TRBV7-2	TRBD2	TRBJ2-1	.	CASSLGLAGYDEQFF	TGTGCCAGCAGCCTCGGACTAGCGGGGTACGATGAGCAGTTCTTC
TRBV7-2	TRBD1	TRBJ2-2	.	CASSIGTGSGGLFF	TGTGCCAGCAGCATAGGGACAGGGTCCGGGGGGCTGTTTTTT
TRBV28	TRBD1	TRBJ1-2	.	CASSFSGQTNYGYTF	TGTGCCAGCAGTTTTTCGGGACAGACTAACTATGGCTACACCTTC
TRBV6-5	TRBD1	TRBJ1-1	few	CASSRDRVPTEAFF	TGTGCCAGCAGTCGTGACAGGGTTCCCACTGAAGCTTTCTTT
TRBV7-7	.	TRBJ2-5	few	CASSLGHSAGETQYF	TGTGCCAGCAGCTTAGGTCACAGCGCGGGAGAGACCCAGTACTTC
TRBV3-1/TRBV3-2	.	TRBJ1-4	.	CASSPPPSGEKLFF	TGTGCCAGCAGCCCACCTCCTAGTGGTGAAAAACTGTTTTTT
TRBV6-6	.	TRBJ1-5	.	CASSFGESKNQPQHF	TGTGCCAGCAGTTTTGGGGAGAGCAAAAATCAGCCCCAGCATTTT
TRBV2	.	TRBJ2-1	.	CASSEGSAYNEQFF	TGTGCCAGCAGTGAGGGTAGCGCCTACAATGAGCAGTTCTTC
TRBV11-3	TRBD2	TRBJ2-1	.	CASSFAGGTSGYNEQFF	TGTGCCAGCAGCTTTGCCGGGGGGACTAGCGGCTACAATGAGCAGTTCTTC
TRBV7-2	TRBD2	TRBJ2-3	.	CASSTLAVFTDTQYF	TGTGCCAGCAGCACACTAGCGGTATTCACAGATACGCAGTATTTT
TRBV7-3	.	TRBJ1-1	.	CASSLMEGTDEAFF	TGTGCCAGCAGCTTAATGGAGGGGACGGATGAAGCTTTCTTT
TRBV2	.	TRBJ1-5	.	CASSPSQVGSNQPQHF	TGTGCCAGCAGTCCGTCTCAGGTGGGCAGCAATCAGCCCCAGCATTTT
TRBV19	.	TRBJ2-3	once	CASSTQRTDTQYF	TGTGCCAGTAGTACCCAACGGACAGATACGCAGTATTTT
TRBV29-1	.	TRBJ1-1	.	CSGTGQLNTEAFF	TGCAGCGGGACCGGACAGTTGAACACTGAAGCTTTCTTT
TRBV4-3	TRBD1	TRBJ2-7	few	CASSPDRGPYEQYF	TGCGCCAGCAGCCCAGACAGGGGGCCCTACGAGCAGTACTTC
TRBV19	.	TRBJ1-5	.	CASRTTFTTSNQPQHF	TGTGCCAGTAGGACTACTTTCACAACGAGCAATCAGCCCCAGCATTTT
TRBV25-1	TRBD2	TRBJ2-7	.	CASRAGGYHEQYF	TGTGCCAGCAGGGCGGGAGGGTACCACGAGCAGTACTTC
TRBV3-1/TRBV3-2	.	TRBJ2-2	.	CASSPPGPTGELFF	TGTGCCAGCAGCCCTCCAGGCCCCACCGGGGAGCTGTTTTTT
TRBV5-4	TRBD2	TRBJ2-2	.	CASSLLAGGSGELFF	TGTGCCAGCAGCTTACTAGCGGGGGGGTCCGGGGAGCTGTTTTTT
TRBV5-1	.	TRBJ2-5	.	CASKWGPGGQETQYF	TGCGCCAGCAAGTGGGGTCCCGGGGGCCAAGAGACCCAGTACTTC
TRBV5-1	.	TRBJ1-5	.	CASSLSQDQPQHF	TGCGCCAGCAGCTTGTCGCAGGATCAGCCCCAGCATTTT
TRBV4-2	TRBD1	TRBJ1-3	.	CASSQDGTEGNTIYF	TGTGCCAGCAGCCAAGACGGGACAGAAGGAAACACCATATATTTT
TRBV28	TRBD1	TRBJ1-2	once	CASTDRDSYGYTF	TGTGCCAGCACCGACAGGGATTCGTATGGCTACACCTTC
TRBV5-1	TRBD1	TRBJ2-7	few	CASSHGQGATYEQYF	TGCGCCAGCAGCCATGGACAGGGGGCAACCTACGAGCAGTACTTC
TRBV7-9	.	TRBJ2-5	.	CASSQVGGTQYF	TGTGCCAGCAGCCAGGTGGGGGGGACCCAGTACTTC
TRBV14	TRBD2	TRBJ2-3	.	CASSQAGRGLTTDTQYF	TGTGCCAGCAGCCAAGCGGGCCGGGGACTAACCACAGATACGCAGTATTTT
TRBV12-3/TRBV12-4	TRBD1	TRBJ1-2	few	CASSPDRAQGYTF	TGTGCCAGCAGTCCTGACAGGGCTCAGGGCTACACCTTC
TRBV5-6	.	TRBJ2-2	.	CASSLAVVTGELFF	TGTGCCAGCAGCTTGGCTGTTGTTACCGGGGAGCTGTTTTTT
TRBV4-2	.	TRBJ1-5	few	CASSQHSGNQPQHF	TGTGCCAGCAGCCAGCATAGTGGCAATCAGCCCCAGCATTTT